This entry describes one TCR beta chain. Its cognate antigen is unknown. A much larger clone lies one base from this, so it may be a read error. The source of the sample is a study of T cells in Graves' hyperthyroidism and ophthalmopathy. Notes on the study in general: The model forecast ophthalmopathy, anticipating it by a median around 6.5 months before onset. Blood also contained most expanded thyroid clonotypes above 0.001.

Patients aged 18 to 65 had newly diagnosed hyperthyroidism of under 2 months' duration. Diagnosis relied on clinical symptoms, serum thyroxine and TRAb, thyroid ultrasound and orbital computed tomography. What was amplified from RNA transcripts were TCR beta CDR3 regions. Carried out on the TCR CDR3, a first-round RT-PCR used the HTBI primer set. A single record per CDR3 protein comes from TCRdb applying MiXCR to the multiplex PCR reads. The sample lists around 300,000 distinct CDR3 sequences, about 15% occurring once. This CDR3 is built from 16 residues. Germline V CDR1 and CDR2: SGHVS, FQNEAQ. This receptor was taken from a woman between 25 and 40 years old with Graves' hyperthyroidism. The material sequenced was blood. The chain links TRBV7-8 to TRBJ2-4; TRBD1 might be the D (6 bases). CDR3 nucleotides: TGTGCCTGCAGCCCAACAGGGAAATTAGCCAAAAACATTCAGTACTTC. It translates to CACSPTGKLAKNIQYF.